This record looks at one T cell receptor beta chain sequence and its context. Only a few counts were recorded for this clone. The target of this receptor is not known. No base quality values were provided; no much bigger clone lies one nucleotide off. Following the manufacturer's recommendations, the immunoSEQ kit was used to generate TCR beta libraries from genomic DNA. Library preparation used a first multiplex PCR with proprietary primers, then a second PCR adding unique barcodes, with bead cleanups after each round. Each sample batch included a kit-provided positive control reaction and a negative control reaction. The final libraries underwent checking on an Agilent 4200 TapeStation D1000 ScreenTape, volumetric pooling, and quantification by qPCR. An Illumina NextSeq500 fitted with a MidOutput 150-cycle cartridge performed the sequencing, running 156 Read1 cycles and 15 Index1 cycles with the kit's custom primers. The pooled library was loaded at 0.9 to 1 pM, with a roughly 18% PhiX control spiked in. The study's own analysis went as follows. Vendor-processed data were analyzed in R, and a clonotype was defined as all T cells sharing the same CDR3 nucleotide sequence. In the clone abundance analyses, frequencies in each sample were normalized to that sample's 10,000 most abundant clones. Public T cell clones, which averaged fewer than five per sample, were removed prior to analysis. Tumor-enriched clonotypes and baseline blood-enriched clonotypes were defined as those with an abundance difference of at least 32-fold between compartments. A beta-binomial differential abundance model was used to identify clonotypes that were expanded or contracted between blood time points. Similarity between tumor and blood repertoires was quantified using the Baroni-Urbani and Buser coefficient, and groups were compared with two-tailed Wilcoxon tests in R. Entries here come from immuneACCESS through TCRdb and include only in-frame sequences with V and J called. Some clones fail to appear in such tables; in the studies checked, an unresolved V gene covers under half of the shortfall, and the cause of the remainder is unknown. The V and J calls and clone size were taken over from that table, and D and trimming were inferred from the DNA. Counted in this sample were 140,000 to 150,000 clones; about 88% of them appeared once. The leading ten clones occupy 4.1% of the sample.

The entry originates in a study of radiation and T cells in renal cell carcinoma (dated by TCRdb to about 2020). For the wider study: Samples came from a clinical trial, in which primary renal cell carcinomas received 15 Gy stereotactic body radiation therapy followed by nephrectomy 4 weeks later. A total of around 50 samples underwent TCR beta sequencing, made up of about 26 tumors and approximately 27 peripheral blood samples. A total of over 4 million unique CDR3 nucleotide sequences, encoding around 2.7 million unique CDR3 amino acid sequences, were found across all 50 or so samples.

From its cysteine to its phenylalanine, the CDR3 spans 11 amino acids. This entry keeps only the CDR3 DNA: 33 bases, framed from base 1. Via the germline V gene (reference sequence), CDR1 is DFQATT and CDR2 SNEGSKA. Trimming costs V 3 bases and J 3 bases, and their ends lie 5 bases apart. Sample time point, as interpreted from the label and publication: baseline pretreatment blood. In light of the paper, this sample's treatment or condition label describes: 15 Gy SBRT to primary tumor, nephrectomy 4 weeks later. To follow tumor-enriched clonotypes, serial peripheral blood was collected from radiation-treated patients at baseline and at 2 weeks and 4 weeks after SBRT. Renal cell carcinoma with clear cell pathology was present in all patients. The QIAamp DNA Blood Mini Kit (Qiagen) was used to prepare genomic DNA for TCR sequencing. The analyses included only samples that passed all quality control checks.

General conclusions and limits of the study: The single-armed trial design could not address effects of radiation dose or scheduling on the TCR repertoire. In blood, the top tumor clonotypes increased between baseline and 2 weeks post-radiation and then shrank by 4 weeks, which suggests that tumor-resident clones expanded only transiently. Changes in the blood repertoire were not tracked past 4 weeks after treatment. No pretreatment tumor biopsies were available, so the baseline intratumoral presence of clonotypes could not be determined.

The source material was blood, sampled from a patient whose treatment included radiotherapy and nephrectomy. The clonotype was recovered from a woman in her 70s with renal cell carcinoma. The chain is assembled from TRBV20-1 and TRBJ1-1; the D segment could be TRBD1, given 5 matching bases. The CDR3 region reads CSARGDTEAFF. The sequenced DNA: TGCAGTGCTAGGGGGGACACTGAAGCTTTCTTT.